This T cell receptor beta chain was profiled in a study of CD8 T cells in Susac syndrome. Notes on this clonotype: A junction end diverges from the germline sequence, so it may reflect a read error.

The T cells that were sequenced for TCR beta were CD8+ and CD4+ cells from blood. The CDR3 is 13 residues long. CDR1 and CDR2 (germline): MDHEN, SYDVKM. Random hexamers were used to reverse transcribe an amount of about 0.5 to 1 ug RNA. Across 54 Vbeta and 13 Jbeta, immunoSEQ multiplex PCR amplified TCR beta CDR3. TCRdb fed the immunoSEQ multiplex PCR reads into MiXCR, producing one record per CDR3 protein. The data show about 210,000 distinct CDR3 sequences, approximately 95% seen once. The sample comprised CD4+ T cells from PBMCs. The rearrangement joins TRBV28 to TRBJ2-5, with 7 bases aligning to TRBD2. The receptor was derived from a human donor with multiple sclerosis. CDR3 loop: CASSETSVETQHF. Here the CDR3 DNA reads TGTGCCAGCAGCGAAACTAGCGTTGAGACCCAGCACTTC.